This T cell receptor (beta chain) originates from a study of a mutant IDH1 vaccine in newly diagnosed glioma. Study results and caveats: Top-clonotype changes in peripheral T cells seemed unrelated to pseudoprogression.

Documented time point: week 35, safety follow-up. Every single dose of the vaccine, 300 ug of mutant IDH1 20-mer peptide, came with topical imiquimod. Comments on this clone: Its antigen remains unknown.

Here immunoSEQ multiplex PCR was the method, and the copy in TCRdb shows in-frame clones only, minus some. Here the sample spans about 30,000 clones, roughly 77% being singletons. CDR1 SGHTA and CDR2 FQGNSA come from the germline V gene. Trimming removed 4 bases from V and 4 bases from J, with 7 bases in between. The CDR3 length is 13 residues. The chain combines TRBV7-2 with TRBJ2-2; D might be TRBD1 or TRBD2, each matching 5 bases. The sample here was PBMCs, taken from a glioma patient whose treatment included an IDH1 peptide vaccine. The receptor's source is a young man with glioma. In DNA form, the CDR3 reads TGTGCCAGCAGCTCGAGGGGCACCGGGGAGCTGTTTTTT. Residues: CASSSRGTGELFF.